One and the same sample provided the 25 T cell receptor beta chains below, sequenced in a study of CD8 T cells in ankylosing spondylitis. TCRdb passed the 5' RACE reads through MiXCR, listing each CDR3 protein once. The sample has 150,000 to 200,000 distinct CDR3 sequences; 13% are singletons. Sequencing was done on a sample of blood, either unsorted or a sorted T cell fraction (not recorded which). These receptors all come from a female donor with ankylosing spondylitis or in good health (not recorded which).

This clonotype was counted ten times or more. The chain recombines TRBV7-2 with TRBJ2-1; D uncertain. Germline lookup yields CDR1 SGHTA and CDR2 FQGNSA. The ends were cut back, 3 bases at V and 6 bases at J, with 15 bases in the middle. This CDR3 has 15 residues. CDR3 in amino acids: CASSFYLGPGNEQFF. CDR3 nucleotides: TGTGCCAGCAGCTTTTATCTCGGGCCGGGCAATGAGCAGTTCTTC. The whole variable domain, remainder taken from reference TRBV7-2 and TRBJ2-1, is GAGVSQSPSNKVTEKGKDVELRCDPISGHTALYWYRQSLGQGLEFLIYFQGNSAPDKSGLPSDRFSAERTGGSVSTLTIQRTQQEDSAVYLCASSFYLGPGNEQFFGPGTRLTVL.

Ten or more counts support this clonotype. The V gene is TRBV20-1, the J gene TRBJ2-7; 7 nucleotides line up with TRBD2. V lost 7 bases and J lost 7; bases outside the gene matches: 13. CDR1 DFQATT and CDR2 SNEGSKA come from the germline V gene (reference sequence). The CDR3 consists of 13 residues. The CDR3 protein is CSGGGSVLGEQYF. For the CDR3, the DNA is TGCAGTGGCGGCGGGAGTGTCCTGGGGGAGCAGTACTTC.

This clonotype occurred many times. V and J are TRBV28 and TRBJ1-2; tentative D call: TRBD1 (6 bases). Trimming shortened V by 3 bases and J by 3 bases, and 14 bases separated the two germline ends. This CDR3 contains 15 residues. CDR1 is MDHEN, CDR2 SYDVKM, per germline. The DNA of the CDR3 is TGTGCCAGCAGTTTGGGACAAGGGTCCTACTATGGCTACACCTTC. Residues: CASSLGQGSYYGYTF.

This clonotype was counted many times. The chain uses TRBV12-3 or TRBV12-4 and TRBJ1-3, with D possibly being TRBD1 (5 bases). CDR3 size: 16 residues. The V and J ends lost 6 bases and 0 bases respectively, with 15 bases between them. CDR3 in amino acids: CASSLHLGLSGNTIYF. CDR3 DNA sequence: TGTGCCAGCAGCCTTCACTTGGGGCTCTCTGGAAACACCATATATTTT.

This clonotype has ten or more counts. The chain carries TRBV3-1 and TRBJ2-1, with D tentatively TRBD2 (7 bases). The CDR3 covers 14 residues. Trimming shortened V by 4 bases and J by 7 bases, and 14 bases separated the two germline ends. CDR1 and CDR2 (germline): LGHDT, YNNKEL (reference sequence). Written as DNA, the CDR3 is TGTGCCAGCAGCCCCGGGGGGCGGATAAATGAGCAGTTCTTC. Protein sequence: CASSPGGRINEQFF.

The chain is built from TRBV20-1 and TRBJ2-2, with unresolved D. Germline V lookup: CDR1 DFQATT, CDR2 SNEGSKA (reference sequence). Between the trimmed V and J ends, which lost 0 bases and 2 bases, there was a span of 4 bases. The length of the CDR3 is 13 residues. The CDR3 loop reads CSARDQNTGELFF. For the CDR3, the DNA is TGCAGTGCTAGAGACCAAAACACCGGGGAGCTGTTTTTT.

The table lists this clonotype with a few counts. The chain has TRBV20-1 and TRBJ1-2; the D gene is possibly TRBD1 (5 bases). Germline V gives CDR1 DFQATT, CDR2 SNEGSKA (reference sequence). With 0 bases removed from V and 4 bases from J, the gap between germline ends came to 12 bases. This CDR3 has 14 residues. The CDR3: CSARDGGTIYGYTF. The CDR3 nucleotides are TGCAGTGCTAGAGATGGGGGGACTATCTATGGCTACACCTTC.

The CDR3 here is CASSFQGTQETQYF. CDR3 nucleotides: TGTGCCAGCAGCTTCCAGGGAACCCAAGAGACCCAGTACTTC. The V call is TRBV7-8, the J call TRBJ2-5, with D possibly TRBD1 on 5 matching bases. Germline values: CDR1 SGHVS, CDR2 FQNEAQ. The CDR3 loop spans 14 amino acids. V gave up 3 bases and J gave up 1 base, with 9 bases separating them. The whole variable domain, remainder taken from reference TRBV7-8 and TRBJ2-5, is GAGVSQSPRYKVAKRGQDVALRCDPISGHVSLFWYQQALGQGPEFLTYFQNEAQLDKSGLPSDRFFAERPEGSVSTLKIQRTQQEDSAVYLCASSFQGTQETQYFGPGTRLLVL.

This clonotype was found many times. V gene TRBV5-5 combines with J gene TRBJ2-7, with 11 bases matching TRBD2. Germline V gene sequence: CDR1 SGHKS, CDR2 YYEKEE (reference sequence). J gave up 4 bases and V 0 bases, and 6 bases lay outside the gene matches. This CDR3 is 16 amino acids long. The CDR3 region is CASSLGTSGGQYEQYF. The CDR3 DNA reads TGTGCCAGCAGCTTGGGCACTAGCGGGGGACAATACGAGCAGTACTTC.

The sample holds many counts of this clonotype. This chain links TRBV20-1 with TRBJ2-1; perhaps TRBD2 as D (5 bases). The CDR3 runs 16 residues. V lost 0 bases to trimming and J lost 4 bases, with 16 bases between them. Germline V CDR1 and CDR2: DFQATT, SNEGSKA (reference sequence). The CDR3 reads CSARELRTRTYNEQFF. CDR3 nucleotide sequence: TGCAGTGCTAGAGAGCTTCGCACTAGAACGTACAATGAGCAGTTCTTC.

This chain joins TRBV5-6 and TRBJ1-2, with unresolved D. Germline loops: CDR1 SGHDT, CDR2 YYEEEE. The CDR3 extends over 14 amino acids. Trimming pared 0 bases from V and 7 bases from J, leaving 13 bases between. This CDR3 reads CASSLVAGWGGYTF. As DNA, the CDR3 is TGTGCCAGCAGCTTGGTAGCAGGATGGGGTGGCTACACCTTC.

This clonotype was counted ten times or more. The V call is TRBV7-9, the J call TRBJ1-4; no clear D. Deletions cut 0 bases from V and 4 bases from J, with 0 bases between. Germline loops: CDR1 SEHNR, CDR2 FQNEAQ (reference sequence). CDR3 size: 12 residues. CDR3 loop: CASSLANEKLFF. The CDR3, as DNA: TGTGCCAGCAGCTTAGCTAATGAAAAACTGTTTTTT. Filled out from reference TRBV7-9 and TRBJ1-4, the complete variable domain reads DTGVSQNPRHKITKRGQNVTFRCDPISEHNRLYWYRQTLGQGPEFLTYFQNEAQLEKSRLLSDRFSAERPKGSFSTLEIQRTEQGDSAMYLCASSLANEKLFFGSGTQLSVL.

This sequence joins TRBV28 and TRBJ1-3; 9 bases are shared with TRBD1. The V gene's germline CDR1 is MDHEN and CDR2 SYDVKM. Trimming took 7 bases from V and 7 from J; bases not matched to a gene: 11. The CDR3 runs 15 residues. The DNA for the CDR3 is TGTGCCAGCACCCATCCCGGGACAGGGCTCAACACCATATATTTT. It translates to CASTHPGTGLNTIYF.

There are a few counts of this clonotype. CDR3 region: CASSSIPQGAEAFF. The DNA for the CDR3 is TGTGCCAGCAGTTCGATTCCACAGGGCGCTGAAGCTTTCTTT. J is TRBJ1-1 and V is TRBV28; tentative D call: TRBD1 (6 bases). The ends were cut back, 4 bases at V and 6 bases at J, with 15 bases in the middle. The CDR3 sequence is 14 residues long. CDR1 MDHEN and CDR2 SYDVKM come from the germline V gene.

As concerns this clonotype: Given the absence of the conserved phenylalanine or tryptophan at the CDR3 end, a read error is likely. V and J are TRBV19 and TRBJ2-3; 10 nucleotides match TRBD1. There are 17 residues in the CDR3. Germline CDR1 is LNHDA and CDR2 is SQIVND (reference sequence). V shed 9 bases and J 3 bases; nucleotides not matched to a gene: 15. In DNA, the CDR3 is TGTGCCAGCCAACCCGGGACAGGGGTTATGGTTACAGATACGCAGTATTTA. Translating gives CASQPGTGVMVTDTQYL.

The rearrangement links TRBV18 to TRBJ2-6, with D possibly matching TRBD2 (5 bases). CDR3 length: 15 amino acids. The germline gives CDR1 KGHSH, CDR2 LQKENI. Deletions cut 2 bases from V and 4 bases from J, with 9 bases between. CDR3: CASSPRTSGANVLTF. The CDR3 region has the DNA TGTGCCAGCTCACCAAGGACTTCCGGGGCCAACGTCCTGACTTTC.

This clonotype occurred a few times. The chain has TRBV11-2 and TRBJ2-7; 7 nucleotides align to TRBD2. The CDR3 length is 18 residues. Trimming removed 3 bases from V and 0 bases from J; junction bases left unmatched: 14. Germline CDR1 SGHAT, CDR2 FQNNGV. The CDR3 DNA sequence: TGTGCCAGCAGCTTCCAACTATCAAGCGGGGCTAGCTCCTACGAGCAGTACTTC. This gives the protein CASSFQLSSGASSYEQYF.

This clonotype was observed many times. V gene TRBV5-5 combines with J gene TRBJ2-7; D ambiguous. V lost 1 base and J lost 0, with 11 bases in between. The CDR3 contains 15 residues. Germline V gene data show CDR1 as SGHKS and CDR2 as YYEKEE (reference sequence). DNA of the CDR3: TGTGCCAGCAGCTTGCTACCCGACAACTCCTACGAGCAGTACTTC. Its translation: CASSLLPDNSYEQYF.

At least ten counts were recorded for this clonotype. The chain is built from TRBV24-1 and TRBJ2-7, with D uncertain. This CDR3 has 13 residues. The V and J ends lost 9 bases and 5 bases respectively, with 16 bases between them. Germline-derived CDR1 and CDR2 are KGHDR and SFDVKD. The CDR3 bases are TGTGCCACCGTGAGAATAGCTCCCCACGAGCAGTACTTC. Its translation: CATVRIAPHEQYF.

This clonotype was recorded a few times. This chain joins TRBV20-1 and TRBJ2-3, with 10 bases fitting TRBD1. This CDR3 region has 13 residues. Germline CDR1 DFQATT, CDR2 SNEGSKA (reference sequence). Trimming at V came to 3 bases and at J to 5 bases, leaving 2 bases not matched to a gene. The CDR3 is CSARGQGIDTQYF. In nucleotides, the CDR3 is TGCAGTGCTAGGGGACAGGGGATAGATACGCAGTATTTT.

The rearrangement links TRBV5-1 to TRBJ1-4; D remains ambiguous. Germline CDR1 reads SGHRS; CDR2 reads YFSETQ. The CDR3 extends over 15 amino acids. The germline V and J ends were trimmed by 0 bases and 8 bases, with 14 bases remaining between them. The CDR3 spells CASSLGQGGREKLFF. The CDR3 nucleotides read TGCGCCAGCAGCTTGGGGCAAGGAGGCCGGGAAAAACTGTTTTTT.

Ten or more counts support this clonotype. This sequence joins TRBV7-2 and TRBJ2-4; a possible D gene is TRBD1 (6 bases). Trimming pared 2 bases from V and 3 bases from J, leaving 11 bases between. CDR1 SGHTA and CDR2 FQGNSA come from the germline V gene. CDR3 size: 15 residues. CDR3 nucleotide sequence: TGTGCCAGCAGCTTACTATGGGGGCGCAAAAACATTCAGTACTTC. Its translation is CASSLLWGRKNIQYF.

In its sample, this clonotype was seen many times. The chain recombines TRBV12-3 or TRBV12-4 with TRBJ1-1; no clear D. Trimming removed 1 base from V and 5 bases from J, with 8 bases in between. The CDR3 totals 13 residues. CDR3 in amino acids: CASSLDGVTEAFF. The DNA for the CDR3 is TGTGCCAGCAGTTTAGACGGTGTTACTGAAGCTTTCTTT.

Many counts were recorded for this clonotype. The chain combines TRBV5-6 with TRBJ1-2; D remains unclear. V dropped 4 bases and J dropped 4 bases, with 11 bases sitting between them. This CDR3 has 13 residues. The germline CDR1 and CDR2 sequences are SGHDT and YYEEEE. CDR3 sequence: CASSPRPSYGYTF. The CDR3 DNA reads as TGTGCCAGCAGCCCCCGGCCCAGCTATGGCTACACCTTC.

Many counts were recorded for this clonotype. This rearrangement joins TRBV5-5 to TRBJ2-5; 9 bases agree with TRBD2. J was trimmed by 5 bases and V by 5 bases; bases with no gene match: 16. Germline loops: CDR1 SGHKS, CDR2 YYEKEE (reference sequence). The CDR3 runs to 17 residues. The CDR3 region is CASSPRGREGIIETQYF. In nucleotides, the CDR3 is TGTGCCAGCAGTCCTAGGGGGCGGGAGGGCATCATTGAGACCCAGTACTTC.